This T cell receptor beta chain was documented in a study of blood T cell repertoires in COVID-19 (dated by TCRdb to the early 2020s). For context, the study as a whole: The collaborator samples originated in the United States, Italy and Spain and spanned the acute and convalescent phases of COVID-19. The dataset comprised deeply sampled blood TCRbeta repertoires from subjects exposed to, actively infected with, or recovered from COVID-19. The prospective study material was composed of cDNA or gDNA derived from T cells, B-cell-depleted T cells, or PBMCs. A freely available public database, intended as a resource for researchers studying the immune response to SARS-CoV-2, is where the repertoires were released. Where available, HLA class I and class II types were taken from metadata supplied by the sample provider and were not determined by assay-based typing. Samples came from the ongoing ImmuneRACE study (first 160 participants) plus 1,254 subjects from 6 global collaborators. A de-identified subject ID, COVID-19 status, age in years and sex were almost always included in the sample metadata. The full study reports these points: The quantity of clinical and demographic metadata differed by source and by participant and was supplied without curation.

Note on this clone: The antigen it recognizes is unknown. No much larger clone is present one base from it, and per-base qualities are unavailable.

Whole blood was collected in K2EDTA tubes by collaborating institutions according to the institutions' own protocols. Collaborator samples were shipped for TCRbeta analysis as frozen whole blood, isolated PBMCs, or DNA extracted from either sample type. The immunoSEQ Assay, a bias-controlled multiplex PCR, was used to amplify TCRbeta CDR3 regions from genomic DNA. From the authors' description of their analysis: Nucleated cell counts per sample were estimated from amplification of reference gene primers within the assay. To quantify the absolute abundance of each unique TCRbeta CDR3 rearrangement, sequence reads were collapsed and filtered. For each sample, productive Simpson clonality was calculated as the square root of Simpson's diversity index across productive rearrangements. Imported from immuneACCESS, the table was reduced by TCRdb to in-frame sequences with V and J called. These copies leave out some clones; in studies compared against another copy, an unresolved V gene accounts for under half, and the cause of the remainder is not known. V and J calls plus clone size are reproduced from that table; the DNA served to infer D and trimming. Present in this sample are about 190,000 clones, about 88% of which were seen just once. About 1.1% of the sample is taken by the ten largest.

CDR1 and CDR2 (MNHEY, SVGAGI) derive from the germline V gene. The cysteine opens and the phenylalanine closes a CDR3 of 12 amino acids. The retained sequence is limited to the CDR3, 36 bases, with the frame set at the first base. The germline V and J ends show losses of 9 bases and 1 base respectively, and no gene match explains 2 bases of the junction. The chain is made from TRBV6-5 and TRBJ2-5, and TRBD1 matches 7 of the central bases. Sequenced sample: peripheral blood. The TCR comes from a man between 25 and 39 years old with acute or convalescent COVID-19. The nucleotides read TGTGCCAGTTGGGACAGCCAAGAGACCCAGTACTTC. This gives the protein CASWDSQETQYF.